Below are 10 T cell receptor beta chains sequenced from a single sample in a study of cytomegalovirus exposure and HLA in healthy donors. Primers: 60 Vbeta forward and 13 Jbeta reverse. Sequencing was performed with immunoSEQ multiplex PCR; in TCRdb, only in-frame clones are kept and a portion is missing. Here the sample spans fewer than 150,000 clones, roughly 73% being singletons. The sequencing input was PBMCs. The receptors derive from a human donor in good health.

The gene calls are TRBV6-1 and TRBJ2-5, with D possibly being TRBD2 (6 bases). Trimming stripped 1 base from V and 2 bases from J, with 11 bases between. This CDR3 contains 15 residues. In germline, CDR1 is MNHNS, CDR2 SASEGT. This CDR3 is CASSEGSGVQETQYF. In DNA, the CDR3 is TGTGCCAGCAGTGAAGGGTCGGGAGTTCAAGAGACCCAGTACTTC.

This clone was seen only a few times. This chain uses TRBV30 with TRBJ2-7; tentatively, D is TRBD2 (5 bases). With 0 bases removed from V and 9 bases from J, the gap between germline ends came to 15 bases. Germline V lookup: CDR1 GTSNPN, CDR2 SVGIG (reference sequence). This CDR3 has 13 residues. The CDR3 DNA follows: TGTGCCTGGAGTGTTGGAGGCTCCGTCGGGCAGTACTTC. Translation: CAWSVGGSVGQYF.

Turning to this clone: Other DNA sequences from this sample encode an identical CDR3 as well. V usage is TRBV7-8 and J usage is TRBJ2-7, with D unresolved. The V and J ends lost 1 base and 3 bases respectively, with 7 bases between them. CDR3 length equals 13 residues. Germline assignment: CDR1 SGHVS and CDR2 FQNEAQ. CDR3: CASSLERLYEQYF. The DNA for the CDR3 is TGTGCCAGCAGCTTAGAGAGACTCTACGAGCAGTACTTC.

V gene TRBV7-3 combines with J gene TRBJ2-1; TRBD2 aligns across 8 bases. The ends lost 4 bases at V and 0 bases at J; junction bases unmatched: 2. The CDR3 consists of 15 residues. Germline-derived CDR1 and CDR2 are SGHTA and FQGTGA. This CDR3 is CASSSGLASYNEQFF. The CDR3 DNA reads TGTGCCAGCAGCTCCGGACTAGCCTCCTACAATGAGCAGTTCTTC.

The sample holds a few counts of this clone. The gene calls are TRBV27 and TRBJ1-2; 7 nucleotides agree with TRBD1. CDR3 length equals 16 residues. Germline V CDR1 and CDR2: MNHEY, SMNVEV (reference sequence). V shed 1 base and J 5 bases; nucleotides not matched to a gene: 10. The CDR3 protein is CASSLLAGTDEYGYTF. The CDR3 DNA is TGTGCCAGCAGTTTATTGGCCGGGACAGATGAATATGGCTACACCTTC.

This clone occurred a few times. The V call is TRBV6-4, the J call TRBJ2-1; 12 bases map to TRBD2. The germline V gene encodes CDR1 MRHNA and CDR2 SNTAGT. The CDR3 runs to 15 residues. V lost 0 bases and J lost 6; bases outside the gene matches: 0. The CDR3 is CASSDSTSGSNEQFF. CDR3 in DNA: TGTGCCAGCAGTGACTCGACTAGCGGGAGCAATGAGCAGTTCTTC.

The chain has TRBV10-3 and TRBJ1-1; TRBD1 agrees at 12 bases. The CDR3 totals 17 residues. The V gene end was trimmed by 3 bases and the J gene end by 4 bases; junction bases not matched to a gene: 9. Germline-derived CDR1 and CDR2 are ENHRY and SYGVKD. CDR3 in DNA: TGTGCCATCAGTGAAGGGACAGGGGGCTCAGGAAGCACTGAAGCTTTCTTT. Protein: CAISEGTGGSGSTEAFF.

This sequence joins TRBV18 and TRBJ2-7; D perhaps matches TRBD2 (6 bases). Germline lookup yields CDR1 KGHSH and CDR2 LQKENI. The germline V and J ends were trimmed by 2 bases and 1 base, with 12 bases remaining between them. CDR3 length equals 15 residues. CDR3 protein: CASSPGRTHSYEQYF. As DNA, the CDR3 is TGTGCCAGCTCACCAGGGAGGACCCATTCCTACGAGCAGTACTTC.

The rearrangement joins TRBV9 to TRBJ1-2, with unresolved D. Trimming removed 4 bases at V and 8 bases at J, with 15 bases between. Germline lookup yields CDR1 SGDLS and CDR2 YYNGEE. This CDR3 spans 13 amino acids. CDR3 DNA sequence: TGTGCCAGCAGCCGCATGCCGGGTCAAGGCTACACCTTC. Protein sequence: CASSRMPGQGYTF.

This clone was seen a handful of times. CDR3 region: CASRSQPTSGGEHSYEQYF. The CDR3 DNA sequence: TGTGCAAGTCGCTCACAACCAACTAGCGGGGGCGAACACTCCTACGAGCAGTACTTC. This rearrangement joins TRBV12-2 to TRBJ2-7; TRBD2 was called by the table and not checked on the DNA. TRBV12-2 is labeled a pseudogene. The CDR3 is 19 residues long.